Listed below are T cell receptor beta chains from one sample, sequenced in a study of cytomegalovirus exposure and HLA in healthy donors. Data came from immunoSEQ multiplex PCR; TCRdb stores just in-frame clones and leaves some out. Found here are a few hundred thousand clones, 75% to 85% of them singletons; the top ten hold under 8%. Sequencing was performed on PBMCs. Receptors were obtained from an older woman in good health and CMV-seropositive. The CDR3 runs from the conserved cysteine through the conserved F or W. A D gene is named only where the DNA matches it firmly. The size entry is marked missing in some rows and otherwise reads once, few, many or a size class.

clone_size	j_call	v_call	d_call	cdr3_aa	cdr3_nt
NA	TRBJ2-5	TRBV5-6	NA	CASFRDYQETQYF	TGTGCCAGTTTCCGGGACTACCAAGAGACCCAGTACTTC
NA	TRBJ2-1	TRBV5-1	TRBD2	CASSLVASGSRDEQFF	TGCGCCAGCAGCTTGGTGGCTAGCGGGAGCCGGGATGAGCAGTTCTTC
NA	TRBJ1-2	TRBV29-1	TRBD1	CSASTGNYGYTF	TGCAGCGCTTCGACAGGGAACTATGGCTACACCTTC
NA	TRBJ2-2	TRBV27	TRBD1	CASSRDRVTGELFF	TGTGCCAGCAGTCGGGACAGAGTCACCGGGGAGCTGTTTTTT
few	TRBJ2-3	TRBV4-1	NA	CASSQGRGGDWDTQYF	TGCGCCAGCAGCCAAGGAAGAGGAGGGGATTGGGATACGCAGTATTTT
NA	TRBJ2-7	TRBV9	NA	CASSEDRSYEQYF	TGTGCCAGCAGCGAGGACAGATCCTACGAGCAGTACTTC
few	TRBJ1-1	TRBV5-6	TRBD1	CASILQGGTEAFF	TGTGCCAGCATCCTTCAGGGGGGTACTGAAGCTTTCTTT
NA	TRBJ1-5	TRBV19	NA	CASSRGLGPQHF	TGTGCCAGTAGCAGGGGTTTAGGGCCCCAGCATTTT
NA	TRBJ2-7	TRBV4-2	TRBD1	CASSQRGQGRAAYEQYF	TGTGCCAGCAGCCAGAGAGGACAGGGGCGAGCAGCCTACGAGCAGTACTTC
NA	TRBJ2-3	TRBV6-1	TRBD2	CASSERSGSTDTQYF	TGTGCCAGCAGTGAACGTAGCGGGAGCACAGATACGCAGTATTTT
NA	TRBJ1-5	TRBV6-1	NA	CASRGRDTSIRQHF	TGTGCCAGCAGGGGCAGGGACACCAGTATCCGCCAGCATTTT
once	TRBJ1-1	TRBV5-1	NA	CASSPVTGATEAFF	TGCGCCAGCAGCCCGGTAACTGGGGCCACTGAAGCTTTCTTT
NA	TRBJ2-7	TRBV27	TRBD1	CASSHTPDRTNEQYF	TGTGCCAGCAGTCATACCCCGGACAGGACGAACGAGCAGTACTTC
NA	TRBJ2-1	TRBV6-5	NA	CASSPLRSELEQFF	TGTGCCAGCAGTCCCCTAAGAAGCGAGCTTGAGCAGTTCTTC
few	TRBJ2-7	TRBV5-1	NA	CASSSSPLSGYEQYF	TGCGCCAGCAGCTCTTCCCCTCTAAGCGGCTACGAGCAGTACTTC
NA	TRBJ2-7	TRBV15	NA	CATSREGYEQYF	TGTGCCACCAGCAGGGAGGGTTACGAGCAGTACTTC
few	TRBJ1-1	TRBV5-1	NA	CASSPGQNTEAFF	TGCGCCAGCAGCCCCGGACAAAACACTGAAGCTTTCTTT
few	TRBJ2-7	TRBV27	TRBD2	CASSIVAGSSYEQYF	TGTGCCAGCAGTATTGTAGCGGGCAGCTCCTACGAGCAGTACTTC
NA	TRBJ2-1	TRBV27	TRBD2	CASSYLVGEAGPTSSYNEQFF	TGTGCCAGCAGTTACCTCGTGGGGGAAGCGGGACCTACGAGCTCCTACAATGAGCAGTTCTTC
NA	TRBJ2-3	TRBV6-1	NA	CASTPWGRTDTQYF	TGTGCCAGCACCCCGTGGGGGCGGACAGATACGCAGTATTTT
few	TRBJ1-1	TRBV5-1	NA	CASSFTGRDTEAFF	TGCGCCAGCAGCTTCACAGGGAGGGACACTGAAGCTTTCTTT
NA	TRBJ2-1	TRBV7-2	NA	CASSRPGLLISYNEQFF	TGTGCCAGCAGCCGGCCGGGACTCCTAATCTCCTACAATGAGCAGTTCTTC
NA	TRBJ2-5	TRBV5-4	TRBD1	CASSAPGQGVGEQYF	TGTGCCAGCAGCGCTCCGGGACAGGGGGTGGGAGAGCAGTACTTC
once	TRBJ1-1	TRBV7-3	NA	CASSLGGAGKTEAFF	TGTGCCAGCAGCTTAGGGGGCGCGGGTAAGACTGAAGCTTTCTTT
NA	TRBJ2-5	TRBV9	NA	CASSSSFQETQYF	TGTGCCAGCAGTAGCAGTTTCCAAGAGACCCAGTACTTC
NA	TRBJ1-2	TRBV6-1	NA	CATIAGVLYGYTF	TGTGCCACGATCGCAGGGGTTCTCTATGGCTACACCTTC
NA	TRBJ2-2	TRBV5-1	NA	CASSFSSNTGELFF	TGCGCCAGCAGCTTCTCCTCGAACACCGGGGAGCTGTTTTTT
NA	TRBJ2-7	TRBV5-1	NA	CASRAGLTYEQYF	TGCGCCAGCAGAGCAGGGCTTACCTACGAGCAGTACTTC
NA	TRBJ2-1	TRBV7-9	NA	CASSLVSGLINEQFF	TGTGCCAGCAGCTTAGTATCAGGACTAATCAATGAGCAGTTCTTC
few	TRBJ1-1	TRBV10-2	NA	CASSWGQGMNTEAFF	TGCGCCAGCAGCTGGGGGCAGGGTATGAACACTGAAGCTTTCTTT
NA	TRBJ2-1	TRBV12-5	TRBD1	CASGPRTGGYEQFF	TGTGCTAGTGGTCCCAGGACAGGGGGTTATGAGCAGTTCTTC
once	TRBJ1-1	TRBV12-5	TRBD1	CASGSTTGGVSEAFF	TGTGCTAGTGGTTCCACGACAGGGGGCGTCTCTGAAGCTTTCTTT
NA	TRBJ2-3	TRBV11-2	TRBD2	CASSLTSGSRFRLTDTQYF	TGTGCCAGCAGCCTAACTAGCGGGAGTCGCTTCCGGTTAACAGATACGCAGTATTTT
once	TRBJ2-1	TRBV4-2	TRBD2	CASSQGGTSAYNEQFF	TGTGCCAGCAGCCAAGGCGGGACTAGCGCCTACAATGAGCAGTTCTTC
NA	TRBJ2-1	TRBV7-9	NA	CASSYTGRTSYNEQFF	TGTGCCAGCAGCTACACAGGGAGAACGTCCTACAATGAGCAGTTCTTC
NA	TRBJ1-1	TRBV7-9	TRBD1	CASSRTPRGLGTEAFF	TGTGCCAGCAGCCGCACTCCCAGGGGGCTGGGCACTGAAGCTTTCTTT
NA	TRBJ2-7	TRBV10-1	TRBD2	CATGGTRLFEQYF	TGCGCCACCGGGGGGACCAGACTTTTTGAGCAGTACTTC
NA	TRBJ1-6	TRBV6-6	NA	CASSRDQGYNSPLHF	TGTGCCAGCAGCCGAGATCAGGGGTATAATTCACCCCTCCACTTT
NA	TRBJ1-4	TRBV19	TRBD1	CASSQGTGSGEKLFF	TGTGCCAGTAGTCAAGGGACAGGTTCAGGTGAAAAACTGTTTTTT
NA	TRBJ2-3	TRBV4-1	NA	CASSQPYDTQYF	TGCGCCAGCAGCCAACCCTACGATACGCAGTATTTT
NA	TRBJ2-3	TRBV28	TRBD1	CASSLTGGTDTQYF	TGTGCCAGCAGTCTCACAGGGGGCACAGATACGCAGTATTTT
NA	TRBJ2-3	TRBV4-1	NA	CASSQDPSRQLDTQYF	TGCGCCAGCAGCCAAGATCCCTCTCGACAGCTAGATACGCAGTATTTT
few	TRBJ1-1	TRBV10-3	NA	CAIRLEGITEAFF	TGTGCCATCAGGCTGGAGGGTATCACTGAAGCTTTCTTT
NA	TRBJ2-7	TRBV5-4	NA	CASSPGDPSAEQYF	TGTGCCAGCAGCCCTGGAGACCCCTCGGCCGAGCAGTACTTC